This TCR beta chain is from a study of T cell repertoires in cytomegalovirus infection. Across the study: HLA-B-restricted CMV epitopes that are well studied, plus recently identified HLA-C-restricted ones, were used by the study.

The study, taken as a whole, reports: CMV carriers with the relevant HLA were identified by cumulative public TCR beta family frequency. It was HLA-C-restricted CMV-specific TCR beta clonotypes that dominated the response ex vivo.

Via MiXCR, TCRdb re-called the reads, giving one row per CDR3 protein. The sample lists some 560,000 distinct CDR3 sequences, 40% seen once, with 48% in the top ten. Concerning this clonotype itself: Its antigen remains unknown.

The CDR3 covers 13 residues. Trimming removed 8 bases from V and 8 bases from J; junction bases left unmatched: 11. Per the germline V gene, CDR1 is SQVTM and CDR2 is ANQGSEA. The material sequenced was cultured PBMCs, taken from culture after CMV antigen stimulation. The chain recombines TRBV29-1 with TRBJ2-1, with 8 bases lining up with TRBD2. This TCR was recovered from a human donor in good health (CMV status not recorded). Some clones in this sample may be carry-over from other donors' samples. Here the CDR3 reads CSFHRDGGDEQFF. Here the CDR3 DNA reads TGCAGCTTCCACCGGGACGGGGGGGATGAGCAGTTCTTC.